This TCR beta chain is drawn from a study of cytomegalovirus exposure and HLA in healthy donors. The donors belonged to the roughly 110-subject validation cohort, separate from the 666-subject first cohort. Study-wide results and caveats: Most TCR sequences were seen very rarely across donors, but some public TCRs occurred in many. The tendency of first-cohort TCR clusters to co-occur in the 120 or so validation repertoires emerged from a later analysis. The study put some 150 TCR beta chains on its list as cytomegalovirus-associated.

With regard to this clone: As yet, its antigen is unknown.

Libraries were prepared by immunoSEQ multiplex PCR; TCRdb keeps only in-frame clonotypes and omits some of them. In the table there are about 120,000 clones, 70% to 90% of which are singletons. V gave up 4 bases and J gave up 5 bases; unmatched junction bases: 11. The length of the CDR3 is 16 residues. Per the germline V gene, CDR1 is ENHRY and CDR2 is SYGVKD. This TCR was sampled from a woman aged 18 to 35 in good health and CMV-seropositive. The gene calls are TRBV10-3 and TRBJ1-2; TRBD1 agrees at 9 bases. Sequencing was performed on PBMCs. DNA of the CDR3: TGTGCCATCAGTGGGACAGGGGAGGCTAGTGTGTATGGCTACACCTTC. Translation gives CAISGTGEASVYGYTF.